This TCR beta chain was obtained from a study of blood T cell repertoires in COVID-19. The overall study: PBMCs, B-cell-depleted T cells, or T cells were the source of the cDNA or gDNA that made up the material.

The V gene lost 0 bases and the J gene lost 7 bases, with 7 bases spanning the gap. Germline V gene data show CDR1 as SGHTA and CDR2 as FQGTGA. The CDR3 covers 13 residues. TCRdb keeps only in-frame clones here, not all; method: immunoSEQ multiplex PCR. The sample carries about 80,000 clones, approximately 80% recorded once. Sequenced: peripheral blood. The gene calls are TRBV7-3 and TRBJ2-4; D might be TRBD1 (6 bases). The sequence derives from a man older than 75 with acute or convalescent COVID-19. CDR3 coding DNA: TGTGCCAGCAGCTTAACGGACAGTAACATTCAGTACTTC. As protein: CASSLTDSNIQYF.